Listed here are 13 T cell receptor beta chains from one sample, sequenced in a study of T-cell memory formation after mild COVID-19. TCRdb re-derived calls from the 5' RACE reads in MiXCR, one entry per CDR3 protein. In the table there are 120,000 or so distinct CDR3 sequences, about a sixth of which are singletons. Sequencing was performed on PBMCs or a T cell subset sorted from them (not recorded which). The receptor set was obtained from a man in his late teens or twenties who had mild COVID-19 (a few samples of this study predate the infection). Cell type and time point are not known.

This clonotype was seen more than once but under ten times. The J gene is TRBJ2-7, the V gene TRBV12-3 or TRBV12-4; the D call may be TRBD1 or TRBD2 (5 bases each). Between the trimmed V and J ends, which lost 2 bases and 2 bases, there was a span of 13 bases. The CDR3 contains 15 residues. CDR3 amino acids: CASSLTGTLAYEQYF. The CDR3, as DNA: TGTGCCAGCAGTTTAACGGGGACCCTGGCCTACGAGCAGTACTTC.

Many counts were recorded for this clonotype. This chain links TRBV24-1 with TRBJ2-3; D is unresolved. CDR3 length equals 12 residues. Deletions cut 4 bases from V and 5 bases from J, with 6 bases between. Germline V gene sequence: CDR1 KGHDR, CDR2 SFDVKD. CDR3 bases: TGTGCCACCAGTGACAAGCTAGATACGCAGTATTTT. This encodes CATSDKLDTQYF.

This clonotype was seen ten or more times. Here the CDR3 reads CASSGQGADTQYF. The CDR3, as DNA: TGCGCCAGCAGCGGTCAGGGAGCAGATACGCAGTATTTT. The chain is built from TRBV5-1 and TRBJ2-3, with D perhaps given as TRBD1 or TRBD2 (5 bases each). Per germline, CDR1 SGHRS and CDR2 YFSETQ. The CDR3 contains 13 residues. V lost 4 bases and J lost 4, with 10 bases in between.

J is TRBJ1-1 and V is TRBV5-1, with a possible D match to TRBD1 (6 bases). Germline assignment: CDR1 SGHRS and CDR2 YFSETQ. The CDR3 runs 12 residues. V was trimmed by 3 bases and J by 8 bases, leaving 11 bases between them. The CDR3 region has the DNA TGCGCCAGCAGCTGGGAGACAGGCGAAGCTTTCTTT. Translation: CASSWETGEAFF.

The rearrangement uses TRBV3-1 and TRBJ1-1; weak D call: TRBD1 (5 bases). V lost 3 bases and J 3 bases, leaving 11 bases between the germline ends. This CDR3 is built from 14 residues. Germline CDR1 reads LGHDT; CDR2 reads YNNKEL (reference sequence). CDR3 bases: TGTGCCAGCAGCCAGGTGGGGGGGGACACTGAAGCTTTCTTT. Protein product: CASSQVGGDTEAFF.

V gene TRBV7-2 combines with J gene TRBJ2-5; D not certain. Germline assignment: CDR1 SGHTA and CDR2 FQGNSA. The V and J ends lost 2 bases and 2 bases respectively, with 9 bases between them. CDR3 size: 14 residues. For the CDR3, the DNA is TGTGCCAGCAGCTTATTCGGCAGACAAGAGACCCAGTACTTC. It encodes CASSLFGRQETQYF.

This clonotype was seen a few times. The chain combines TRBV7-3 with TRBJ2-2; the match to TRBD2 covers 8 bases. This CDR3 region has 17 residues. CDR1 is SGHTA, CDR2 FQGTGA, per germline. The V segment lost 4 bases and the J segment 0 bases; nucleotides outside the gene matches: 7. CDR3 coding DNA: TGTGCCAGCAGCTCCTTTAGCGGGGACGCGAACACCGGGGAGCTGTTTTTT. Amino acid sequence: CASSSFSGDANTGELFF.

CDR3 residues: CASSLDAFQETQYF. The CDR3, as DNA: TGTGCCAGCAGTTTGGATGCCTTCCAAGAGACCCAGTACTTC. The rearrangement uses TRBV12-3 or TRBV12-4 and TRBJ2-5; D is undetermined. The CDR3 sequence is 14 residues long. The V end was cut by 3 bases, the J end by 1 base, with 9 bases between.

This clonotype was found many times. The V and J genes are TRBV7-2 and TRBJ2-7, with D unresolved. Per the germline V gene, CDR1 is SGHTA and CDR2 is FQGNSA. This CDR3 comprises 13 residues. Trimming cost V 3 bases and J 1 base, with 7 bases left between them. The CDR3 DNA reads as TGTGCCAGCAGCTTTACCTCATCCTACGAGCAGTACGTC. It yields the protein CASSFTSSYEQYV.

This clonotype was seen a few times. The chain recombines TRBV7-2 with TRBJ2-3, with 7 positions matching TRBD2. This CDR3 has 15 amino acids. Looked up from germline, CDR1 is SGHTA and CDR2 is FQGNSA. V dropped 1 base and J dropped 2; count of bases not matched to a gene: 3. CDR3 bases: TGTGCCAGCAGCTTAGTCGGGGGGACCACAGATACGCAGTATTTT. This translates into CASSLVGGTTDTQYF.

This clonotype was seen only a few times. The chain recombines TRBV7-3 with TRBJ2-2, with 9 bases lining up with TRBD2. In germline, CDR1 is SGHTA, CDR2 FQGTGA. This CDR3 comprises 15 residues. Trimming took 8 bases from V and 2 from J; bases not matched to a gene: 6. The CDR3 region is CASAKRGDNTGELFF. DNA of the CDR3: TGTGCCAGCGCTAAGCGGGGGGACAACACCGGGGAGCTGTTTTTT.

This clonotype was observed a handful of times. The chain couples TRBV6-1 to TRBJ1-1; the match to TRBD1 covers 7 bases. The CDR3 is 13 amino acids. Germline CDR1 is MNHNS and CDR2 is SASEGT. The junction had 10 bases not matched to a gene; V was cut back by 6 bases and J by 9 bases. The CDR3 DNA sequence: TGTGCCAGCAGGGGGGACAGTGCAAGGCAAGCTTTCTTT. It is translated as CASRGDSARQAFF.

Many counts were recorded for this clonotype. This chain links TRBV7-2 with TRBJ1-5; D is undetermined. The length of the CDR3 is 13 residues. V lost 5 bases and J 4 bases, leaving 9 bases between the germline ends. CDR1 is SGHTA, CDR2 FQGNSA, per germline. The CDR3 spells CASSPGGNQPQHF. The CDR3 DNA reads TGTGCCAGCAGCCCCGGTGGAAATCAGCCCCAGCATTTT. The full variable domain, in which reference TRBV7-2 and TRBJ1-5 provide the parts outside the CDR3, is GAGVSQSPSNKVTEKGKDVELRCDPISGHTALYWYRQSLGQGLEFLIYFQGNSAPDKSGLPSDRFSAERTGGSVSTLTIQRTQQEDSAVYLCASSPGGNQPQHFGDGTRLSIL.